Presented here are 3 T cell receptor beta chains from one specimen sequenced in a study of CD8 T cells in ankylosing spondylitis. Study-level points and caveats: Made up of eight highly homologous variants, a TCR beta motif appeared characteristic of ankylosing spondylitis blood.

Antigens for these TCRs are unknown. TCRdb reanalysed the 5' RACE reads using MiXCR and keeps one entry per CDR3 protein. The data show around 540,000 distinct CDR3 sequences, with roughly 12% seen just once and 6.5% to 7% held by the top ten. The sequencing input was blood, either unsorted or a sorted T cell fraction (not recorded which). These receptors came from a male donor with ankylosing spondylitis.

This clonotype was observed many times. V usage is TRBV7-2 and J usage is TRBJ2-1; D may be TRBD2 (5 bases). Germline CDR1 SGHTA, CDR2 FQGNSA. There are 15 residues in the CDR3. V lost 7 bases and J lost 5, with 18 bases in between. The CDR3 reads CASTPSPGRHNEQFF. In DNA, the CDR3 is TGTGCCAGCACCCCTAGTCCGGGAAGACACAATGAGCAGTTCTTC.

This clonotype was detected many times. V usage is TRBV5-5 and J usage is TRBJ1-3; D unclear. There are 14 residues in the CDR3. Germline V lookup: CDR1 SGHKS, CDR2 YYEKEE (reference sequence). V was clipped by 0 bases and J by 4 bases, with 8 bases between them. The CDR3 region has the DNA TGTGCCAGCAGCTTGGATCGGTTCGGAAACACCATATATTTT. It yields the protein CASSLDRFGNTIYF.

This clonotype was observed a handful of times. DNA for the CDR3: TGTGCCAGCAGCTTAAGGGGAGGGAGTTTCAATGAGCAGTTCTTC. This translates into CASSLRGGSFNEQFF. The genes are TRBV7-2 and TRBJ2-1; 7 bases fit TRBD2. Germline V CDR1 and CDR2: SGHTA, FQGNSA. After removal of 2 bases from V and 6 bases from J, the junction contained 7 bases not matched to a gene. This CDR3 is 15 amino acids long.